The 25 T cell receptor beta chains reported below all come from one sample, sequenced in a study of blood T cells in healthy people across ages (dated by TCRdb to the mid-2010s). Libraries were prepared through 5' RACE. The instrument was an Illumina HiSeq 2500. A second PCR of roughly 6 to 11 cycles was run with a J-beta primer mix and a sample-barcoded 5' primer. TCRdb trimmed public reads at Q25 via fastp, called clones via MiXCR and kept in-frame beta chains. Each entry is one CDR3 protein sequence, shown with its most common DNA and genes. The sample yields around 1,000,000 distinct CDR3 sequences; roughly 24% were counted once. 0.65% to 0.95% of the sample is taken by the ten largest. The same data also contributed to another study, on T cells of mothers and their children.

Material for sequencing was blood. All receptors derive from a girl aged 2 to 10 in good health.

This clonotype was seen only a few times. V gene TRBV5-1 combines with J gene TRBJ2-3; possibly TRBD2 for D (6 bases). V was pared by 1 base and J by 5 bases, with 11 bases between. The germline gives CDR1 SGHRS, CDR2 YFSETQ. The CDR3 runs 14 residues. CDR3 nucleotide sequence: TGCGCCAGCAGCTTGTATCCGGGAGTAGATACGCAGTATTTT. As protein: CASSLYPGVDTQYF.

This clonotype was found once. V usage is TRBV20-1 and J usage is TRBJ2-1, with 7 positions matching TRBD1. V lost 6 bases and J lost 1; bases outside the gene matches: 3. Germline lookup yields CDR1 DFQATT and CDR2 SNEGSKA (reference sequence). CDR3 length: 13 amino acids. The CDR3 region is CSAWGQSYNEQFF. In DNA form, the CDR3 reads TGCAGTGCCTGGGGACAGTCCTACAATGAGCAGTTCTTC.

The chain employs TRBV9 and TRBJ1-5; D is unresolved. Germline assignment: CDR1 SGDLS and CDR2 YYNGEE. V was shortened by 7 bases and J by 1 base, with 15 bases between the two germline ends. The CDR3 is made up of 15 amino acids. Here the CDR3 reads CASGADTQSNQPQHF. DNA of the CDR3: TGTGCCAGCGGCGCCGACACACAGAGCAATCAGCCCCAGCATTTT.

This clonotype has a handful of counts. The chain combines TRBV12-3 or TRBV12-4 with TRBJ2-1; the D gene is possibly TRBD2 (6 bases). The ends were cut back, 6 bases at V and 7 bases at J, with 19 bases in the middle. The CDR3 is 15 amino acids. This CDR3 reads CASSLTGGKGNEQFF. The CDR3 nucleotides read TGTGCCAGCAGCCTGACTGGCGGGAAGGGGAATGAGCAGTTCTTC.

This chain uses TRBV7-8 with TRBJ2-1, with D perhaps given as TRBD1 or TRBD2 (5 bases each). Germline CDR1 is SGHVS and CDR2 is FQNEAQ. The length of the CDR3 is 15 residues. V was shortened by 1 base and J by 12 bases, with 19 bases between the two germline ends. The CDR3 region is CASSLVSSGAKGQFF. The CDR3 DNA reads TGTGCCAGCAGCTTAGTTTCATCCGGGGCGAAGGGGCAGTTCTTC.

This clonotype was picked up a small number of times. The gene calls are TRBV5-1 and TRBJ2-3, with D unclear. CDR1 and CDR2 (germline): SGHRS, YFSETQ. Trimming stripped 4 bases from V and 1 base from J, with 7 bases between. This CDR3 region has 13 residues. CDR3 region: CASSQERTDTQYF. The CDR3 bases are TGCGCCAGCAGCCAGGAGCGCACAGATACGCAGTATTTT.

Worth noting for this clonotype: At one boundary the junction diverges from the germline segment, which might be a read error. This chain uses TRBV7-2 with TRBJ1-2; D uncertain. This CDR3 is 15 amino acids long. CDR1 is SGHTA, CDR2 FQGNSA, per germline. CDR3 loop: CASSLESGPDYDYTF. In nucleotides, the CDR3 is TGTGCCAGCAGCTTAGAATCCGGTCCGGACTATGACTACACCTTC.

In its sample, this clonotype was seen a few times. V usage is TRBV4-3 and J usage is TRBJ2-7; TRBD1 matches at 9 bases. The CDR3 is 15 residues long. Trimming at V came to 0 bases and at J to 3 bases, leaving 3 bases not matched to a gene. CDR1 and CDR2 (germline): LGHNA, YSLEER. The CDR3 loop reads CASSQDRDRVYEQYF. As DNA, the CDR3 is TGCGCCAGCAGCCAAGATCGGGACAGGGTCTACGAGCAGTACTTC.

Notes on this clonotype: Given the absence of the conserved phenylalanine or tryptophan at the CDR3 end, a read error is likely. CDR3 residues: CASSPPYQETQYL. DNA for the CDR3: TGTGCCAGCTCACCACCGTACCAAGAGACCCAGTACCTC. The J gene is TRBJ2-5, the V gene TRBV18, with D unresolved. The CDR3 contains 13 residues. Per germline, CDR1 KGHSH and CDR2 LQKENI. The V end lost 0 bases, the J end lost 0 bases, and 2 bases lay between the germline ends.

In its sample, this clonotype was seen a few times. Compared with germline, one end of the junction differs, possibly owing to a read error. V is TRBV19 and J is TRBJ1-5; D is uncertain. Germline CDR1 and CDR2: LNHDA and SQIVND (reference sequence). CDR3 length: 13 amino acids. The CDR3 nucleotides read TGTGCCAGCAGTATTGGCGGCAATCAGCCCCAGCATTTT. Translation: CASSIGGNQPQHF.

In the case of this clonotype: The junction departs from germline at one end; a sequencing error may be responsible. The genes are TRBV5-1 and TRBJ1-5; TRBD1 aligns across 9 bases. This CDR3 comprises 15 residues. CDR1 and CDR2 (germline): SGHRS, YFSETQ. CDR3 in DNA: TGCGCCAGCAGCCTGGGACAGGGAGACAATCGGCCCCAGCATTTT. Protein sequence: CASSLGQGDNRPQHF.

Turning to this clonotype: Compared with germline, one end of the junction differs, possibly owing to a read error. The V gene is TRBV7-2, the J gene TRBJ1-1, with a tentative D call TRBD1 (5 bases). Per germline, CDR1 SGHTA and CDR2 FQGNSA. This CDR3 has 15 residues. In nucleotides, the CDR3 is TGTGCCAACAGCTTTATGGGACCTAAGAACACTGAAGCTTTCTTT. It translates to CANSFMGPKNTEAFF.

The chain combines TRBV20-1 with TRBJ2-5, with TRBD2 matching 7 bases. The tail of the sequence fits TRBJ2-7 better, so the J call may be wrong. The CDR3 is 14 amino acids. Per the germline V gene, CDR1 is DFQATT and CDR2 is SNEGSKA (reference sequence). CDR3 sequence: CSAGVDRGGYEQYF. For the CDR3, the DNA is TGCAGTGCTGGGGTTGATCGCGGGGGTTACGAGCAGTACTTC.

The chain combines TRBV6-6 with TRBJ2-1; the D gene is possibly TRBD1 (6 bases). The J call may not be correct, given that the DNA end is closer to TRBJ2-5. The germline V gene encodes CDR1 MNHNY and CDR2 SVGAGI (reference sequence). The CDR3 loop spans 16 amino acids. The CDR3 reads CASSYPRGSVEETQYF. The DNA for the CDR3 is TGTGCCAGCAGTTACCCTAGGGGGAGTGTAGAAGAGACCCAGTACTTC.

About this clonotype: The germline gene is not matched at one end of the junction; a read error may be the cause. The chain uses TRBV20-1 and TRBJ2-1; 9 bases align to TRBD2. The CDR3 runs to 16 residues. Germline values: CDR1 DFQATT, CDR2 SNEGSKA (reference sequence). CDR3 residues: CSVRGDSGGTEDEQFF. The CDR3 DNA is TGCAGTGTTAGAGGAGATAGCGGGGGCACCGAGGATGAGCAGTTCTTC.

The V gene is TRBV28, the J gene TRBJ2-1; possibly TRBD2 for D (5 bases). Germline V gives CDR1 MDHEN, CDR2 SYDVKM. The CDR3 is 19 amino acids. V was clipped by 3 bases and J by 0 bases, with 21 bases between them. The CDR3 sequence: CASSFRRGYQASSYNEQFF. CDR3 nucleotides: TGTGCCAGCAGTTTCCGACGGGGATACCAAGCCAGCTCCTACAATGAGCAGTTCTTC.

The chain carries TRBV11-2 and TRBJ2-5; the D gene could be TRBD1 or TRBD2 (5 bases each). The J call could be wrong; TRBJ2-1 is a better fit for the DNA end. CDR1 and CDR2 (germline): SGHAT, FQNNGV. This CDR3 comprises 15 residues. This CDR3 is CASSSVGPSANEQFF. The CDR3 DNA follows: TGTGCCAGCAGCTCTGTGGGACCGAGTGCCAATGAGCAGTTCTTC.

The CDR3 DNA reads TGCGCCAGCAGCTTGGCCGGGGGAATCTTCTACGAGCAGTACTTC. This codes for CASSLAGGIFYEQYF. V and J are TRBV5-1 and TRBJ2-7, with D possibly TRBD2 on 6 matching bases. V was pared by 0 bases and J by 3 bases, with 13 bases between. This CDR3 has 15 amino acids. Germline loops: CDR1 SGHRS, CDR2 YFSETQ.

This clonotype came up a few times. The chain uses TRBV6-1 and TRBJ1-6; TRBD1 matches at 7 bases. V was clipped by 4 bases and J by 9 bases; unmatched bases: 9. The CDR3 consists of 15 residues. The germline V gene has CDR1 MNHNS and CDR2 SASEGT. For the CDR3, the DNA is TGTGCCAGCAGTGTAAGACAGGGACCCGCTTCACCCCTCCACTTT. This encodes CASSVRQGPASPLHF.

V usage is TRBV3-1 and J usage is TRBJ1-2; a weak D match, TRBD1 (5 bases). Trimming pared 6 bases from V and 2 bases from J, leaving 10 bases between. Looked up from germline, CDR1 is LGHDT and CDR2 is YNNKEL (reference sequence). CDR3 length: 13 residues. CDR3 sequence: CASRFRENYGYTF. CDR3 DNA sequence: TGTGCCAGCAGGTTCAGGGAGAACTATGGCTACACCTTC. Looking up the rest from reference TRBV3-1 and TRBJ1-2 gives the full variable domain: DTAVSQTPKYLVTQMGNDKSIKCEQNLGHDTMYWYKQDSKKFLKIMFSYNNKELIINETVPNRFSPKSPDKAHLNLHINSLELGDSAVYFCASRFRENYGYTFGSGTRLTVV.

The chain combines TRBV29-1 with TRBJ2-5; TRBD1 matches at 11 bases. The tail of the sequence fits TRBJ2-1 better, so the J call may be wrong. Germline V CDR1 and CDR2: SQVTM, ANQGSEA. The CDR3 runs 14 residues. CDR3 sequence reads: CSVEPGQGGGEQFF. The DNA for the CDR3 is TGCAGCGTTGAACCGGGACAGGGGGGAGGTGAGCAGTTCTTC.

The V and J genes are TRBV12-3 or TRBV12-4 and TRBJ2-5; TRBD2 matches at 9 bases. Losses at the gene ends were 3 bases for V and 1 base for J; bases not matched to a gene: 6. This CDR3 has 16 amino acids. The CDR3 reads CASSFQTSGSQETQYF. The CDR3 DNA reads as TGTGCCAGCAGTTTCCAGACTAGCGGATCCCAAGAGACCCAGTACTTC.

This rearrangement joins TRBV12-3 or TRBV12-4 to TRBJ1-5; tentatively, D is TRBD1 (5 bases). CDR3 size: 12 residues. The V end was cut by 10 bases, the J end by 5 bases, with 12 bases between. In DNA form, the CDR3 reads TGTGCCAACACGAGGGGCGATCAGCCCCAGCATTTT. Residues: CANTRGDQPQHF.

The chain is built from TRBV7-6 and TRBJ1-1; TRBD1 agrees at 7 bases. The V and J ends lost 1 base and 2 bases, in that order; junction bases with no gene match: 7. Germline-derived CDR1 and CDR2 are SGHVS and FNYEAQ. This CDR3 has 16 residues. This CDR3 is CASSLGPRGLNTEAFF. The CDR3, as DNA: TGTGCCAGCAGCTTAGGGCCGAGGGGGCTTAACACTGAAGCTTTCTTT.

This clonotype was seen just once. The chain combines TRBV12-3 or TRBV12-4 with TRBJ2-1; 13 positions agree with TRBD2. J lost 8 bases, V lost 3 bases, and 7 bases had no gene match. This CDR3 is 16 amino acids long. The CDR3 coding sequence is TGTGCCAGCAGTTTTCGGCGACTAGCGGGAGGATATGAGCAGTTCTTC. Translation gives CASSFRRLAGGYEQFF.